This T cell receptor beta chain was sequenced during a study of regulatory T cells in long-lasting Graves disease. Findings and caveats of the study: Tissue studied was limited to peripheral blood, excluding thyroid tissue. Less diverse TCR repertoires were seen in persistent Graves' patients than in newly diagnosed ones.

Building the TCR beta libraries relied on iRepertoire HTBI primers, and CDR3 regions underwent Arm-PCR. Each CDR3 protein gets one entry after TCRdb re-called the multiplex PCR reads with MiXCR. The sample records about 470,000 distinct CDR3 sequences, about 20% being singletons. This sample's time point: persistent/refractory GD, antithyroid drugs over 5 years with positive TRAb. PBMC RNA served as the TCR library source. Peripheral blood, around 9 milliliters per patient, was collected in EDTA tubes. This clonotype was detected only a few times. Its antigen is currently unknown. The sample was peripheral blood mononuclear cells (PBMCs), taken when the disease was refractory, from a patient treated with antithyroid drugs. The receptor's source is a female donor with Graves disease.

The CDR3, as DNA: TGTGCCAGCAGCCAGGTAGCGGGACCCCAAGAGACCCAGTACTTC. Translation gives CASSQVAGPQETQYF. The rearrangement uses TRBV3-1 and TRBJ2-5; TRBD2 agrees at 8 bases. With 3 bases clipped from V and 1 base from J, the junction kept 4 bases outside the gene matches. The CDR3 spans 15 residues. Germline CDR1 and CDR2: LGHDT and YNNKEL (reference sequence).